This TCR beta chain was sequenced in a study of blood T cell repertoires in COVID-19. Across the whole study: The cDNA or gDNA used as material had been derived from T cells, B-cell-depleted T cells, or PBMCs.

Sequenced by immunoSEQ multiplex PCR; TCRdb stores in-frame clones only, minus some. The sample gives around 230,000 clones, 75% to 90% of which show up once; roughly 3.4% is in the top ten. Trimming stripped 6 bases from V and 1 base from J, with 14 bases between. The CDR3 covers 15 residues. Germline assignment: CDR1 MNHEY and CDR2 SMNVEV (reference sequence). This TCR was recovered from a woman between 40 and 55 years old with acute COVID-19. J is TRBJ2-3 and V is TRBV27; weak D call: TRBD1 (6 bases). Sequenced input: PBMCs or T cells enriched from blood (not recorded which). CDR3 nucleotide sequence: TGTGCCAGCAGCCCCTGGACAGCCCGCACAGATACGCAGTATTTT. Its protein is CASSPWTARTDTQYF.